This T cell receptor beta chain was obtained from a study of OX40 agonist ivuxolimab in advanced cancers. Study at large: A diagnosis of hepatocellular carcinoma, melanoma, renal cell or head and neck cancer was present in dose-escalation patients.

The V gene lost 2 bases and the J gene lost 2 bases, with 14 bases spanning the gap. This CDR3 is built from 16 residues. CDR1 and CDR2 from the germline V gene are MNHEY and SMNVEV (reference sequence). To note about this clone: Its matching antigen is unknown.

Study-level findings and limits: On average, a greater number of expanded clones characterised CD8+ T cells relative to CD4+.

Using immunoSEQ multiplex PCR, the repertoire was profiled, and TCRdb retains in-frame clones only, with some absent. The sample has under 70,000 clones, roughly 90% seen once; the top ten hold 0.62%. J is TRBJ2-3 and V is TRBV27, with D perhaps being TRBD1 or TRBD2 (5 bases each). The receptor comes from an adult with an advanced solid tumor such as melanoma, head and neck, liver or kidney cancer. Sequenced here: CD4+ or CD8+ T cells sorted from blood, sampled in a trial of the OX40 agonist ivuxolimab. The CDR3 spells CASSLTPGRNTDTQYF. CDR3 nucleotide sequence: TGTGCCAGCAGTTTAACCCCGGGGCGAAACACAGATACGCAGTATTTT.